The 8 T cell receptor beta chains below all came from one sample that was sequenced in a study of T-cell memory formation after mild COVID-19. TCRdb used MiXCR to reprocess the 5' RACE reads, holding one entry per CDR3 protein. This sample carries approximately 100,000 distinct CDR3 sequences, around 10% of them seen once, and the ten largest clones take 40%. Material for sequencing was PBMCs or a T cell subset sorted from them (not recorded which). These receptors were taken from a man aged 18 to 29 who had mild COVID-19 (a few samples of this study predate the infection). Cell type and time point are not known.

V usage is TRBV6-5 and J usage is TRBJ2-5, with D possibly being TRBD2 (7 bases). Germline assignment: CDR1 MNHEY and CDR2 SVGAGI. CDR3 size: 15 residues. V dropped 0 bases and J dropped 5 bases, with 13 bases sitting between them. The CDR3 loop is CASSYSGGTTETQYF. In DNA form, the CDR3 reads TGTGCCAGCAGTTACTCGGGGGGGACAACTGAGACCCAGTACTTC.

The J gene is TRBJ2-5, the V gene TRBV4-1, with D maybe TRBD2 (5 bases). In germline, CDR1 is MGHRA, CDR2 YSYEKL. The CDR3 is 14 residues long. V dropped 1 base and J dropped 3 bases, with 9 bases sitting between them. The CDR3, as DNA: TGCGCCAGCAGCCAAGTAGAGGGAAAAGAGACCCAGTACTTC. Translating gives CASSQVEGKETQYF.

This clonotype was counted only a few times. This rearrangement joins TRBV30 to TRBJ2-7; TRBD2 might be the D (7 bases). Per germline, CDR1 GTSNPN and CDR2 SVGIG (reference sequence). V gave up 4 bases and J gave up 5 bases, with 18 bases separating them. CDR3 length: 14 amino acids. The CDR3 spells CAWISRGASHEQYF. The CDR3 DNA reads TGTGCCTGGATTTCTCGGGGGGCGTCACACGAGCAGTACTTC. The full variable domain, rest sourced from reference TRBV30 and TRBJ2-7, is SQTIHQWPATLVQPVGSPLSLECTVEGTSNPNLYWYRQAAGRGLQLLFYSVGIGQISSEVPQNLSASRPQDRQFILSSKKLLLSDSGFYLCAWISRGASHEQYFGPGTRLTVT.

Only a few counts were recorded for this clonotype. V is TRBV11-2 and J is TRBJ2-3; no reliable D call. The CDR3 contains 15 residues. Germline CDR1 is SGHAT and CDR2 is FQNNGV. V was trimmed by 0 bases and J by 2 bases, leaving 9 bases between them. This CDR3 is CASSLEHQITDTQYF. The CDR3 DNA reads TGTGCCAGCAGCTTAGAACATCAGATCACAGATACGCAGTATTTT.

The chain links TRBV4-3 to TRBJ2-7; 7 nucleotides line up with TRBD2. The CDR3 is 16 amino acids. V gave up 7 bases and J gave up 1 base; unmatched junction bases: 13. Germline CDR1 reads LGHNA; CDR2 reads YSLEER. The DNA of the CDR3 is TGCGCCAGCAACCCCCGACTAGCCGCATTATCCTACGAGCAGTACGTC. Amino acid sequence: CASNPRLAALSYEQYV.

This clonotype occurred a few times. This chain links TRBV4-1 with TRBJ2-2; D remains ambiguous. Trimming left V 1 base short and J 7 bases short, with 4 bases between. This CDR3 is 12 amino acids long. Germline V gives CDR1 MGHRA, CDR2 YSYEKL. CDR3 region: CASSQVGGELFF. The CDR3 DNA is TGCGCCAGCAGCCAAGTGGGCGGGGAGCTGTTTTTT.

This clonotype has a count of ten or more. The J gene is TRBJ2-1, the V gene TRBV7-9, with no clear D. V dropped 1 base and J dropped 9 bases, with 13 bases sitting between them. CDR1 is SEHNR and CDR2 is FQNEAQ in the germline V gene (reference sequence). The CDR3 is made up of 14 amino acids. This CDR3 reads CASSLDSGLSEQFF. The CDR3 DNA sequence: TGTGCCAGCAGCTTAGACTCGGGCCTTAGTGAGCAGTTCTTC.

The chain couples TRBV7-9 to TRBJ2-3; 11 positions match TRBD1. CDR3 length: 18 amino acids. Looked up from germline, CDR1 is SEHNR and CDR2 is FQNEAQ (reference sequence). The V and J ends lost 4 bases and 3 bases, in that order; junction bases with no gene match: 12. The CDR3 loop reads CASSSSRSRDRGTDTQYF. CDR3 DNA sequence: TGTGCCAGCAGCTCCTCAAGGTCCCGGGACAGGGGGACAGATACGCAGTATTTT.